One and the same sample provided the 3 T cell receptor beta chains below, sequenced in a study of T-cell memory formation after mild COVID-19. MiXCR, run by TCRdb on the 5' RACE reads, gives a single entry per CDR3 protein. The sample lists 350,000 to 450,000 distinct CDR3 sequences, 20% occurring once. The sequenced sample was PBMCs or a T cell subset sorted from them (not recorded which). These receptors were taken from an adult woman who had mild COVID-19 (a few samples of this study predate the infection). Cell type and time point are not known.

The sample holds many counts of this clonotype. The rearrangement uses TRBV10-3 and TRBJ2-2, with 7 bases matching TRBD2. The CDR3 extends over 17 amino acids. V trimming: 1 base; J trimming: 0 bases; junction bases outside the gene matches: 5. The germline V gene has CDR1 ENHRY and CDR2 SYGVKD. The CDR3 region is CAISEWGLLTNTGELFF. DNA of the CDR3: TGTGCCATCAGTGAGTGGGGACTACTCACGAACACCGGGGAGCTGTTTTTT.

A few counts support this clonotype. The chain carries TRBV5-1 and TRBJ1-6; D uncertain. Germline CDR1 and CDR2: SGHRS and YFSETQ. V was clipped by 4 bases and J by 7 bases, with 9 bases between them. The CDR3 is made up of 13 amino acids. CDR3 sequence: CASSRTVNSPLHF. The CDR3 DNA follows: TGCGCCAGCAGCCGGACGGTAAATTCACCCCTCCACTTT.

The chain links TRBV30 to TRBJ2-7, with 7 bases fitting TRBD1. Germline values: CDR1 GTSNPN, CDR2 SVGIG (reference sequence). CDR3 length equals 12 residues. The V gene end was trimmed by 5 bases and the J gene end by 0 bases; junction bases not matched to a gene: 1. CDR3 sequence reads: CAWGTDSYEQYF. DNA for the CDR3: TGTGCCTGGGGGACAGACTCCTACGAGCAGTACTTC.